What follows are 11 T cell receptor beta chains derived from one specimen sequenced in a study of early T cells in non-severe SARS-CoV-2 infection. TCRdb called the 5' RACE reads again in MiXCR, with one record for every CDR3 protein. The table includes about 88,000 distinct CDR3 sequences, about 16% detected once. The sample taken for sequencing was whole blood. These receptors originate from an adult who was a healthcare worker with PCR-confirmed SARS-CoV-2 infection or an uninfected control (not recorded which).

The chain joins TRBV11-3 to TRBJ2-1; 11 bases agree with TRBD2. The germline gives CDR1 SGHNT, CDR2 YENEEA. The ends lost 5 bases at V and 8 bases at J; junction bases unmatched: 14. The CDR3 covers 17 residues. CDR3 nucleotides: TGTGCCAGCAGCACCCAACTAGCGGGAGTATTGGGAGATGAGCAGTTCTTC. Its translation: CASSTQLAGVLGDEQFF. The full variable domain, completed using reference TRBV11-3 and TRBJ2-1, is EAGVVQSPRYKIIEKKQPVAFWCNPISGHNTLYWYLQNLGQGPELLIRYENEEAVDDSQLPKDRFSAERLKGVDSTLKIQPAELGDSAVYLCASSTQLAGVLGDEQFFGPGTRLTVL.

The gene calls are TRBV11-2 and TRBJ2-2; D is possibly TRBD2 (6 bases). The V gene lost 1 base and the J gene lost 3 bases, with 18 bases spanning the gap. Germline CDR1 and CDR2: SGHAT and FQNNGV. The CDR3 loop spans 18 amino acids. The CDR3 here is CASSLGALAGRYTGELFF. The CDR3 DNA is TGTGCCAGCAGCTTAGGTGCCCTGGCAGGGAGGTACACCGGGGAGCTGTTTTTT.

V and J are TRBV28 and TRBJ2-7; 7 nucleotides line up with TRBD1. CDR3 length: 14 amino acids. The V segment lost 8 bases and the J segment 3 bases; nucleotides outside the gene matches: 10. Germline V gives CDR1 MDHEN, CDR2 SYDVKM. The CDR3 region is CASLPGGHDYEQYF. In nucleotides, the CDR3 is TGTGCCAGCCTCCCAGGGGGACACGACTACGAGCAGTACTTC.

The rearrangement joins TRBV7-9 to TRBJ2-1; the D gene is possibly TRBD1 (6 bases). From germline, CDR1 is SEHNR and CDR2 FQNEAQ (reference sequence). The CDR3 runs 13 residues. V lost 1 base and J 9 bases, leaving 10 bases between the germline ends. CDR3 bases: TGTGCCAGCAGCTTAGTGGGGGCCGGTGAGCAGTTCTTC. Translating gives CASSLVGAGEQFF.

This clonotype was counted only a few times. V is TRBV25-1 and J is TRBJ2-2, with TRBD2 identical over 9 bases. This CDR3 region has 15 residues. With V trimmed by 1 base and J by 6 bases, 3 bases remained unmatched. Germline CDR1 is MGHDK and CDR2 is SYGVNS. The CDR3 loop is CASSELAGEPGELFF. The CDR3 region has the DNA TGTGCCAGCAGTGAATTAGCGGGAGAACCCGGGGAGCTGTTTTTT.

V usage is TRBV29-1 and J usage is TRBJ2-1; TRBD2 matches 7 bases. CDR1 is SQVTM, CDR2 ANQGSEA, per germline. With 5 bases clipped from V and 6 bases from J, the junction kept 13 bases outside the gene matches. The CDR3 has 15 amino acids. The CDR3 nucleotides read TGCAGCGTTACAAGCGGGACCCTACCTGGCAATGAGCAGTTCTTC. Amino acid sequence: CSVTSGTLPGNEQFF.

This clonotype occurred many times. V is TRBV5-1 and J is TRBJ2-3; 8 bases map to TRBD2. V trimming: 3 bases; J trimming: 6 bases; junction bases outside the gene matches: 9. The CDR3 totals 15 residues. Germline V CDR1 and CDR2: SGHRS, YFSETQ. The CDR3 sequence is CASSSSGREGDTQYF. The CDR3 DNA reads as TGCGCCAGCAGCTCCAGCGGGAGAGAAGGTGATACGCAGTATTTT.

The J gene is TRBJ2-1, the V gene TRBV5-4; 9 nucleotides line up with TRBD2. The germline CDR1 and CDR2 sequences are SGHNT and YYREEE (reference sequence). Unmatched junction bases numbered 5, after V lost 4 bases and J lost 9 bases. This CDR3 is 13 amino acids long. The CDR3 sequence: CASSTGGGGEQFF. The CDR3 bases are TGTGCCAGCAGCACTGGCGGGGGGGGTGAGCAGTTCTTC.

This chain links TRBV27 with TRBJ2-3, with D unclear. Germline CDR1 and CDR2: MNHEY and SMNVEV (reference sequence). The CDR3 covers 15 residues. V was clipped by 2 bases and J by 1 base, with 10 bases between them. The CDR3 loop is CASSLMGFGTDTQYF. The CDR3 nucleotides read TGTGCCAGCAGTTTAATGGGATTCGGCACAGATACGCAGTATTTT.

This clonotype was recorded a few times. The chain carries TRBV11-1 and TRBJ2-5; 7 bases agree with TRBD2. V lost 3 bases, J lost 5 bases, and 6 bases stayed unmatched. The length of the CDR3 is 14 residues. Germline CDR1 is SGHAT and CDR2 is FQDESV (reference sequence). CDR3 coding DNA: TGTGCCAGCAGCTTTGGCGGGAGTTTTGAGACCCAGTACTTC. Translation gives CASSFGGSFETQYF.

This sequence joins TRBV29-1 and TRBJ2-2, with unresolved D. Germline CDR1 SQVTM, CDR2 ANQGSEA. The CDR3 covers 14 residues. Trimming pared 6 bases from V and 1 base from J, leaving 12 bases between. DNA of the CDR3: TGCAGCGTCGAAACGGGTTTGAACACCGGGGAGCTGTTTTTT. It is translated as CSVETGLNTGELFF.